These 9 T cell receptor beta chains originate from one sample sequenced in a study of glioma-infiltrating T cells after dendritic cell vaccination. Here immunoSEQ multiplex PCR was the method, and the copy in TCRdb shows in-frame clones only, minus some. Of approximately 22,000 clones in the sample, around 79% were seen once. The material sequenced was blood, taken before dendritic cell vaccination. All receptors come from a human donor with glioblastoma.

The chain combines TRBV19 with TRBJ2-2; maybe TRBD1 (5 bases). V was shortened by 5 bases and J by 7 bases, with 11 bases between the two germline ends. Per germline, CDR1 LNHDA and CDR2 SQIVND (reference sequence). The CDR3 is 13 residues long. The CDR3 region is CASSPQGSGELFF. The CDR3, as DNA: TGTGCCAGTAGTCCCCAGGGAAGCGGGGAGCTGTTTTTT.

The chain uses TRBV28 and TRBJ2-3; 10 bases match TRBD2. Trimming took 6 bases from V and 2 from J; bases not matched to a gene: 2. The CDR3 consists of 14 residues. Germline V lookup: CDR1 MDHEN, CDR2 SYDVKM. Here the CDR3 DNA reads TGTGCCAGCAGAGCGGGAGGGATCACAGATACGCAGTATTTT. Translating gives CASRAGGITDTQYF. Together with reference TRBV28 and TRBJ2-3, the CDR3 gives the full variable domain: DVKVTQSSRYLVKRTGEKVFLECVQDMDHENMFWYRQDPGLGLRLIYFSYDVKMKEKGDIPEGYSVSREKKERFSLILESASTNQTSMYLCASRAGGITDTQYFGPGTRLTVL.

The chain combines TRBV4-2 with TRBJ2-7; D unresolved. V lost 1 base and J 6 bases, leaving 16 bases between the germline ends. CDR3 length: 15 amino acids. Germline lookup yields CDR1 LGHNA and CDR2 YNFKEQ. CDR3 bases: TGTGCCAGCAGCCAAGGATCCGGTCAGCGTCGCGAGCAGTACTTC. Translating gives CASSQGSGQRREQYF.

The chain employs TRBV29-1 and TRBJ1-1; the D gene is possibly TRBD1 (6 bases). The germline V and J ends were trimmed by 4 bases and 0 bases, with 24 bases remaining between them. CDR1 and CDR2 (germline): SQVTM, ANQGSEA. The CDR3 is 18 residues long. DNA of the CDR3: TGCAGCGTTGCGGGAGCTGGGGGGGCGCGTTGGATGAACACTGAAGCTTTCTTT. Translation: CSVAGAGGARWMNTEAFF. Supplemented by reference TRBV29-1 and TRBJ1-1, the full variable domain reads SAVISQKPSRDICQRGTSLTIQCQVDSQVTMMFWYRQQPGQSLTLIATANQGSEATYESGFVIDKFPISRPNLTFSTLTVSNMSPEDSSIYLCSVAGAGGARWMNTEAFFGQGTRLTVV.

The chain recombines TRBV19 with TRBJ1-4; no firm D call. This CDR3 has 14 amino acids. V was cut by 9 bases and J by 6 bases, with 17 bases left in between. CDR1 and CDR2 from the germline V gene are LNHDA and SQIVND (reference sequence). CDR3 in DNA: TGTGCCAGCACAGACACCTCCGCCCATGAAAAACTGTTTTTT. Its protein product is CASTDTSAHEKLFF.

V usage is TRBV9 and J usage is TRBJ2-7; 9 bases align to TRBD1. The CDR3 runs to 14 residues. Germline values: CDR1 SGDLS, CDR2 YYNGEE. V lost 3 bases to trimming and J lost 3 bases; unmatched junction nucleotides: 4. DNA for the CDR3: TGTGCCAGCAGCGGCCGACAGGGGGGCTACGAGCAGTACTTC. Its protein is CASSGRQGGYEQYF.

The rearrangement links TRBV20-1 to TRBJ2-1, with D uncertain. The germline V gene has CDR1 DFQATT and CDR2 SNEGSKA (reference sequence). V was shortened by 6 bases and J by 4 bases, with 7 bases between the two germline ends. The CDR3 loop spans 11 amino acids. The CDR3 reads CSAPQYNEQFF. The CDR3 nucleotides read TGCAGTGCACCCCAGTACAATGAGCAGTTCTTC.

The rearrangement joins TRBV7-3 to TRBJ2-1; TRBD2 agrees at 8 bases. Germline V gene data show CDR1 as SGHTA and CDR2 as FQGTGA. J was trimmed by 3 bases and V by 5 bases; bases with no gene match: 9. CDR3 length: 16 amino acids. CDR3 loop: CASSPLGREVYNEQFF. The CDR3 bases are TGTGCCAGCAGCCCCCTCGGGCGGGAGGTCTACAATGAGCAGTTCTTC.

The chain uses TRBV2 and TRBJ1-4; D might be TRBD1 (6 bases). Germline CDR1 SNHLY, CDR2 FYNNEI. Trimming pared 8 bases from V and 5 bases from J, leaving 18 bases between. The CDR3 totals 15 residues. The CDR3 DNA sequence: TGTGCCAGCGGCCCCCTGTGGGACAAAAATGAAAAACTGTTTTTT. Amino acids: CASGPLWDKNEKLFF.